The sequence of this T cell receptor (beta chain) was determined in a study of cytomegalovirus exposure and HLA in healthy donors listed by TCRdb under 2017. A note on the overall study: According to an earlier analysis of several hundred of the donors, about 179 million T cells yielded over 90 million unique TCR beta sequences and less than 300 Gb of sequence data. A separate validation cohort of over a hundred different subjects was used in addition to the roughly 670-subject first cohort. Among the roughly 380 genotyped donors, approximately 76% belonged to the genetic ancestry cluster associated with self-reported Caucasian donors. The later analysis used no new phenotypic data to find candidate immune exposures, relying instead on TCR beta sequences and their occurrence across donors. A later genetic analysis used genome-wide SNP genotypes for about three fifths of the 666 donors, treating that subset as a discovery cohort. Every discovery cohort repertoire had been produced on one sequencing platform. The study combined high-throughput TCR immunosequencing, statistical association of individual TCRs with disease status, and machine learning to predict cytomegalovirus infection status. Approximately 310 gigabases of sequencing data and roughly 80 million unique TCR sequences made up an early release that covered roughly 670 HLA-typed donors. Several DR-DQ haplotypes were handled as single units for association and clustering because linkage in the cohort was strong. Donor age, sex, ethnicity and CMV serostatus were compiled together with the repertoire data. The T cell repertoires of around 730 subjects were profiled by immunosequencing and related to cytomegalovirus serostatus. The study aimed to test whether cataloging public T cell receptors could reveal signatures of past pathogen exposure. The number of typed donors differed by locus: about 629-640 for A, B, C, DRB1 and DQB1; 500 to 550 for DQA1; some 610 for DPA1; and 400 to 480 for DPB1. HLA typing covered class I and class II loci at four-digit resolution. Among around 400 genotyped donors of the cohort, an average of around 240,000 unique TCR beta nucleotide sequences were sequenced per donor, around 18% of them non-productive. To decide whether each TCR beta V gene segment behaved as functional or pseudogenic, an earlier analysis of some 600 of the donors relied on high-throughput TCR beta sequencing. A later analysis re-examined previously published TCR beta repertoires from roughly 720 donors and added high-resolution HLA genotyping to investigate patterns of TCR occurrence. On the study overall, not on this receptor specifically: Broadly in line with IMGT annotations, most TCR beta V segments showed up in productive rearrangements about 90% or about 30% of the time in an earlier analysis of approximately 640 of the donors. For the cohort, immune exposure information was limited to CMV serostatus. Most CMV-associated TCR beta chains appeared to be HLA-restricted in a later analysis, and the HLA associations seemed to be driven largely by CMV exposure. HLA typing was unavailable for some donors at each locus, so association tests used only the typed subset. In a later analysis, the rate of TCR association differed among HLA loci, with DRB1 alleles having the most associated TCRs and HLA-C alleles having the fewest. Because counts were too low, approximately 15 rarely observed V segments, including chromosome 9 orphons, were excluded from the earlier analysis of 587 of the donors. Linkage disequilibrium might explain the correlated functional status among segregating V segments, but an unknown experimental factor could not be excluded. In a later analysis, HLA-associated TCR beta chains showed more clonal expansion and lower generation probabilities than non-associated chains that were equally common. An association between a missense DCLRE1C variant and V-gene and J-gene trimming of TCR beta chains was found in a later genetic analysis and replicated in an independent cohort. A total of 150 to 200 TCR beta chains were listed by the study as associated with cytomegalovirus. A cluster of highly shared sequence variants was judged likely to be a technical artifact of the sequencing pipeline. Roughly uniform sequencing depth across donors was assumed in presence/absence analyses, although this assumption may not hold. According to the authors, the approach could potentially be generalized to other disease states and immunological phenotypes. While some public TCRs were present in many individuals, most TCR sequences turned up only very rarely across donors. Because the 87-base-pair reads could not distinguish some IMGT-functional V segments, including TRBV6-2 and TRBV6-3, those segments were excluded. In a later analysis, more than 15,000 TCR beta sequences were associated with specific HLA alleles at a false discovery rate of 0.05. Assigning TCR associations to individual alleles was difficult when HLA alleles, especially DR and DQ, strongly co-occurred. A later genetic analysis reported fewer N-insertions in productive TCRs among donors in an Asian-associated ancestry cluster than the approximately 670-donor mean. This cohort had only TCR beta chains sequenced, and the lack of alpha or paired-chain data limited which features could be detected. A later analysis reported that several top co-occurrence clusters appeared linked to parvovirus B19, influenza, CMV and Epstein-Barr virus. A further reported finding was that TCR beta sequences accurately predicted the HLA-A and HLA-B alleles for most subjects in the first cohort. In vitro tests confirmed that a few of the cytomegalovirus-associated TCR beta chains recognize cytomegalovirus antigens. The classifier was reported to diagnose cytomegalovirus status with high specificity and sensitivity in both the original and validation cohorts.

The library was prepared using the immunoSEQ multiplex PCR assay. A mixture of 60 forward primers for TCR Vbeta segments and 13 reverse primers for TCR Jbeta segments was used in the multiplex PCR. Amplification of the CDR3 region of rearranged TCR beta genes was performed with a multiplex PCR assay on genomic DNA. The amplified TCR beta libraries were sequenced on the Illumina HiSeq System as 87-base-pair reads. Processing in the source paper ran as follows. Across the 500 to 750 repertoires, a later analysis counted 60 million to 90 million unique TCR beta chains, roughly 11 million of which were shared by at least two donors. To remove PCR and sequencing errors, raw reads were error-corrected and collapsed into unique sequences using a nearest-neighbor algorithm that merged closely related sequences. To assign V, D and J gene segments, CDR3 sequences were aligned to IMGT reference sequences. For a sequence to be retained, a match of at least six nucleotides was required to both a V gene segment and a J gene segment. A rearrangement counted as productive if the CDR3 had no stop codons and remained in frame with V and J, and every other rearrangement counted as non-productive. CDR3 was defined according to IMGT convention as the region running from the second conserved V-encoded cysteine to the conserved J-encoded phenylalanine. In an earlier analysis of 587 of the donors, sequences lacking an unambiguous match to a single V gene segment were excluded. In an earlier analysis of a few hundred of the donors, V segments were called functional above 56.7% productive rearrangements and were called segregating when the between-donor standard deviation exceeded 5%. A statistical classification framework was built to diagnose cytomegalovirus status from the catalog of TCR beta chain sequences. In a later analysis, TCR nucleotide sequences were compared against IMGT/GENE-DB human TR gene sequences so that V and J genes could be assigned. In a later analysis, CDR3 sequences and most-parsimonious VDJ recombination scenarios were assigned using the TCRdist pipeline. In a later analysis, each TCR beta chain was defined by its CDR3 amino acid sequence together with its V-gene family, and reads lacking a unique V-gene family were excluded. To address suspected cross-contamination and a sequencing artifact, a later analysis removed over 500 highly shared, low-generation-probability nucleotide sequences. In a later analysis, a clonal expansion index was calculated for each public chain from normalized within-repertoire ranks of inferred template counts. Generation probabilities in a later analysis came from a VDJ recombination model fitted to out-of-frame rearrangements, and those results were checked against IGoR. A later analysis scored TCR-TCR, TCR-HLA and TCR-CMV co-occurrence with hypergeometric tests, applying a repertoire-size bias correction to TCR pairs. False discovery rates were estimated in a later analysis by permuting HLA or CMV assignments 20 times. In a later analysis, co-occurring TCRs were grouped with DBSCAN, and TCRdist sequence similarity was added when clustering was performed within HLA-allele-positive subsets. Co-occurrence clustering excluded repertoires with fewer than 30,000 or more than 120,000 public chains, plus five with anomalous nucleotide sharing. This immuneACCESS table, as held by TCRdb, lists in-frame sequences with V and J called but not all clones. Of the missing ones, under half trace to an unresolved V gene in checked studies; the others have no known cause. The V and J calls and clone size are taken from that table; D and trimming were inferred from the DNA. For this sample the table gives approximately 150,000 clones, of which 64% were detected only once. About 2.9% of the sample belongs to the ten largest clones.

For this clone: Its recognized antigen is unknown. Base qualities were left out, and no much larger clone turns up one base away.

The cohort was made up of roughly 670 healthy bone marrow donors. Cohort members were all nominally healthy when sampled, although unrecorded immune exposures were likely present. The donor was CMV seropositive and was included in the group of some 290 seropositive cohort members. A peripheral blood sample was collected from each donor, and TCR beta sequencing was performed on peripheral blood mononuclear cells. The Qiagen DNeasy Blood Extraction Kit was used to extract genomic DNA from the blood cell samples. The CDR3 measures 17 amino acids from cysteine to phenylalanine. Only the CDR3 DNA stays, 51 bases, in frame from base 1.

Recombination joined TRBV21-1 with TRBJ1-3; TRBD1, the table's D call, lacks a check against the DNA. TRBV21-1 is flagged as a pseudogene. The source is a woman under 40 in good health and CMV-seropositive. The sample was PBMCs. The CDR3 region reads CASSSSQSGYSGNTIYF. In nucleotides, the sequence is TGTGCCAGCAGCAGCAGCCAATCAGGCTACTCTGGAAACACCATATATTTT.